What follows is one T cell receptor (beta chain) and its context. At the DNA level, this CDR3 is encoded by other sequences in the same sample as well. This sample stems from a study of blood T cell repertoires in COVID-19. The CDR3 extends over 16 amino acids. Germline V CDR1 and CDR2: MNHEY, SVGAGI. J lost 7 bases, V lost 0 bases, and 6 bases had no gene match. Libraries were prepared by immunoSEQ multiplex PCR; TCRdb keeps only in-frame clonotypes and omits some of them. In the table there are about 200,000 clones, around four fifths of which are singletons. This chain links TRBV6-5 with TRBJ1-6; 7 bases are shared with TRBD1. The clonotype comes from a man in his 60s with COVID-19, enrolled during active disease. The sequenced sample consisted of peripheral blood. CDR3 sequence: CASSYSKGARNSPLHF. The CDR3 region has the DNA TGTGCCAGCAGTTACTCGAAGGGGGCGCGAAATTCACCCCTCCACTTT.